This T cell receptor (beta chain) appears in the sequencing data of a study of T cell changes during pregnancy in multiple sclerosis (dated by TCRdb to the late 2010s). A note on the overall study: The study examined how the T cell repertoire changed over the course of pregnancy in women with multiple sclerosis.

Library construction relied on the immunoSEQ multiplex PCR assay. Not all clones reach the TCRdb copy of this immuneACCESS table, which keeps in-frame sequences only. Checked studies attribute under half of the gap to unresolved V genes and leave the rest unexplained. Here the sample has around 29,000 clones; approximately 90% occur a single time. Jointly, the top ten make up roughly 5% of the sample. CDR1 and CDR2 were assigned from the germline V gene (reference sequence) as MNHNY and SVGAGI. Reading from cysteine to phenylalanine, the CDR3 counts 16 amino acids. Here the CDR3 DNA is all that survives: 48 bases in frame from base 1. The V and J ends are trimmed by 0 bases and 3 bases, leaving 12 bases between them. As regards this clone: What antigen it recognizes has not been identified. Base-call qualities are not available, and no considerably larger clone is one nucleotide away.

The V gene is TRBV6-6 and the J gene is TRBJ2-1; no confident D gene assignment can be made. The sequence came from a female donor with multiple sclerosis, enrolled in a pregnancy study. This material consisted of CD8+ T cells from peripheral blood mononuclear cells, taken before pregnancy. The CDR3 region has the sequence CASSYSRETLYNEQFF. The DNA is as follows: TGTGCCAGCAGTTACTCGCGAGAGACACTCTACAATGAGCAGTTCTTC.